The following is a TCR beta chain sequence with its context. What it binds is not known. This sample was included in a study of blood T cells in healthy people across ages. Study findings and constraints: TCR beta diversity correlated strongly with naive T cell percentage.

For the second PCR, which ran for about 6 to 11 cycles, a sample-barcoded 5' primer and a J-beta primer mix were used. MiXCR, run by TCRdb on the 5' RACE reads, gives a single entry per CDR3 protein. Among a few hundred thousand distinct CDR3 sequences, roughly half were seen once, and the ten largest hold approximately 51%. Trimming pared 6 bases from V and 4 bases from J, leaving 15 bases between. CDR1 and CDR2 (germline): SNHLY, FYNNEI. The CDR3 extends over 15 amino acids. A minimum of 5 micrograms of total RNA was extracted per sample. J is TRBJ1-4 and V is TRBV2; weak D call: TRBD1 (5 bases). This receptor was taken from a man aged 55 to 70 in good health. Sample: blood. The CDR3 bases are TGTGCCAGCAGCGGGGGACGGCCGCTTAATGAAAAACTGTTTTTT. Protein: CASSGGRPLNEKLFF.